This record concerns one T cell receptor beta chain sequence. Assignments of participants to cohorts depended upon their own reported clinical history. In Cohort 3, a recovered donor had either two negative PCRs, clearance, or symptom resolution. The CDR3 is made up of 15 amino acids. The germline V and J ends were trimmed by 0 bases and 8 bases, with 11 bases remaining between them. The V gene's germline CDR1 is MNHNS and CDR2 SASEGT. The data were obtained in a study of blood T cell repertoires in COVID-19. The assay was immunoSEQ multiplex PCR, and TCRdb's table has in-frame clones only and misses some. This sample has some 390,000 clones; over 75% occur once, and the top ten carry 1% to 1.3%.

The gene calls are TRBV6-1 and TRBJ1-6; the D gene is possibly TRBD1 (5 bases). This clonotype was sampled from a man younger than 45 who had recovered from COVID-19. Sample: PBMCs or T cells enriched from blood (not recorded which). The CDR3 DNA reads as TGTGCCAGCAGTGAAGCTGGGAGGGGATATTCACCCCTCCACTTT. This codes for CASSEAGRGYSPLHF.